This T cell receptor (beta chain) originates from a study of radiotherapy plus CTLA-4 blockade in lung cancer. The protocol was immunoSEQ multiplex PCR, while the TCRdb copy is restricted to in-frame clones and leaves out a portion. The profile shows 40,000 to 45,000 clones, 65% to 75% of them singletons. The receptor was isolated from a human donor with non-small cell lung cancer who had a partial response to radiotherapy plus ipilimumab. Sample: peripheral blood, taken from a patient treated with radiotherapy plus ipilimumab.

CDR3 region: CASSLKTEYRAFF. The DNA of the CDR3 is TGTGCCAGCAGCTTAAAAACAGAGTACCGGGCTTTCTTT. The rearrangement joins TRBV7-8 to TRBJ1-1; D unresolved. Looked up from germline, CDR1 is SGHVS and CDR2 is FQNEAQ. The germline V and J ends were trimmed by 2 bases and 11 bases, with 15 bases remaining between them. This CDR3 comprises 13 residues.